The rows below give T cell receptor beta chains drawn from one sample of a study of shared clonotypes between healthy human individuals. Measured with immunoSEQ multiplex PCR; TCRdb has only the in-frame clones, and not every one. This table holds 450,000 to 500,000 clones, about 80% found once. The material sequenced was PBMCs. These receptors were collected from a woman aged 40 to 55 in good health. Some clones in this sample may be carry-over from other donors' samples. CDR3s include the opening cysteine and the closing phenylalanine or tryptophan. A D gene is named only where the DNA matches it firmly. Some rows mark clone size as missing; the rest say once, few, many or name a class of expanded clone.

cdr3_nt	cdr3_aa	clone_size	d_call	v_call	j_call
TGTGCCAGCAGCTTAGCTCCCGGGAGCGGGGAGCTGTTTTTT	CASSLAPGSGELFF	NA	NA	TRBV7-2	TRBJ2-2
TGTGCCAGCAGCTTAACACGGAGGGGTGAAGCTTTCTTT	CASSLTRRGEAFF	NA	NA	TRBV7-8	TRBJ1-1
TGTGCCAGCAGACCGGGACAGGGTGATTCACCCCTCCACTTT	CASRPGQGDSPLHF	NA	TRBD1	TRBV28	TRBJ1-6
TGTGCCAGCTCACAGGGTCCGACCTACGAGCAGTACTTC	CASSQGPTYEQYF	NA	NA	TRBV18	TRBJ2-7
TGTGCCAGCAGCCCCCGGGAGCACCCCTATTACGAGCAGTACTTC	CASSPREHPYYEQYF	NA	NA	TRBV5-4	TRBJ2-7
TGTGCCAGCAGTTTCGTGGCTAGCGTTACTATTACGAACACCGGGGAGCTGTTTTTT	CASSFVASVTITNTGELFF	NA	NA	TRBV28	TRBJ2-2
TGTGCCAGCAGTTTAAGTTGGACAGGGGGCGATTATGGCTACACCTTC	CASSLSWTGGDYGYTF	NA	TRBD1	TRBV28	TRBJ1-2
TGTGCCAGCTCACCAAGGACTAGTCTAGATACGCAGTATTTT	CASSPRTSLDTQYF	NA	TRBD2	TRBV18	TRBJ2-3
TGCAGCGTTGAAGTGGGACAGGGCCCCACCTACAATGAGCAGTTCTTC	CSVEVGQGPTYNEQFF	NA	TRBD1	TRBV29-1	TRBJ2-1
TGTGCCAGCAGTTTATTTCAACCGCCGACTAGTCGGGCCTACAATGAGCAGTTCTTC	CASSLFQPPTSRAYNEQFF	NA	NA	TRBV27	TRBJ2-1
TGTGCCACCGGTGACGGGATGGGGAGAAACACCATATATTTT	CATGDGMGRNTIYF	few	NA	TRBV19	TRBJ1-3
TGTGCCAGCAGCTCGGACTACTCAGATACGCAGTATTTT	CASSSDYSDTQYF	NA	NA	TRBV11-2	TRBJ2-3
TGTGCCAGCAGCGTAGCGGTAAACACCGGGGAGCTGTTTTTT	CASSVAVNTGELFF	NA	NA	TRBV9	TRBJ2-2
TGCGCCAGCAGCAGGGGGCCTGGGGCCAACGTCCTGACTTTC	CASSRGPGANVLTF	NA	TRBD1	TRBV4-3	TRBJ2-6
TGTGCCAGCAGCGTAGAAGGGGCAGAAACGACTGAAGCTTTCTTT	CASSVEGAETTEAFF	once	NA	TRBV9	TRBJ1-1
TGTGCCACCACGGAAGGGGGAGCGAACACTGAAGCTTTCTTT	CATTEGGANTEAFF	few	NA	TRBV10-3	TRBJ1-1
TGTGCCAGTAGTATAGCCCCTGGGCGCTACAATGAGCAGTTCTTC	CASSIAPGRYNEQFF	NA	NA	TRBV19	TRBJ2-1
TGTGCCAGCAGTTTCCCCGGGACAGGGTCCGAGCAGTACTTC	CASSFPGTGSEQYF	few	TRBD1	TRBV28	TRBJ2-7
TGTGCCAGCAGCTTGGAGGCAGTTCCCGGCTATGGCTACACCTTC	CASSLEAVPGYGYTF	NA	NA	TRBV5-5	TRBJ1-2
TGTGCCAGTAGTCGACGCCGAGGGGAGAGCAATCAGCCCCAGCATTTT	CASSRRRGESNQPQHF	NA	NA	TRBV19	TRBJ1-5
TGCGCCAGTACCGCCCTAGGCGGGACGTACAATGAGCAGTTCTTC	CASTALGGTYNEQFF	few	NA	TRBV5-1	TRBJ2-1
TGTGCCAGCAGCTTAACCGGGACCCGTATGAACACCGGGGAGCTGTTTTTT	CASSLTGTRMNTGELFF	NA	NA	TRBV7-3	TRBJ2-2
TGCGCCAGCAGACTGGGACTAGCGGGAGGGCAAGAGACCCAGTACTTC	CASRLGLAGGQETQYF	NA	TRBD2	TRBV5-1	TRBJ2-5
TGTGCCAGCAGCTCGGGGACAGGGATGGATGGCTACACCTTC	CASSSGTGMDGYTF	NA	TRBD1	TRBV7-9	TRBJ1-2
TGTGCCAGCAGATACATAGCGGGAGGGCCTATGTATGAGCAGTTCTTC	CASRYIAGGPMYEQFF	NA	TRBD2	TRBV6-4	TRBJ2-1
TGTGCCAGCAGCTTATCCAGGACGACCGGGGAGCTGTTTTTT	CASSLSRTTGELFF	few	NA	TRBV11-2	TRBJ2-2
TGTGCCAGCAGTTTAGGGGGACAGGGCACGTTCGGCTATGGCTACACCTTC	CASSLGGQGTFGYGYTF	NA	TRBD1	TRBV27	TRBJ1-2
TGCAGCGTTGAAATAGGGGGCGGGTACGAGCAGTACTTC	CSVEIGGGYEQYF	NA	TRBD1	TRBV29-1	TRBJ2-7
TGTGCCAGCAAGAGGGACGACAGTAACGTCTATGGCTACACCTTC	CASKRDDSNVYGYTF	NA	NA	TRBV21-1	TRBJ1-2
TGCGCCAGCAGCTGGGGGACGGGTGGAGACATGGAGACCCAGTACTTC	CASSWGTGGDMETQYF	NA	NA	TRBV5-1	TRBJ2-5
TGTGCCAGCAGTTTCGGACAGGGTGTCGCCTACGAGCAGTACTTC	CASSFGQGVAYEQYF	NA	TRBD1	TRBV27	TRBJ2-7
TGTGCCAGCAGTCGGGGGAGTGGCACGTGGGAGCAGTACTTC	CASSRGSGTWEQYF	NA	NA	TRBV2	TRBJ2-7
TGCAGCGGGTATTCTGTTACGCAGTATTTT	CSGYSVTQYF	NA	NA	TRBV29-1	TRBJ2-3
TGTGCCAGCAGCAGCCTGCGGGACAGGGGGCGGTTAACTGGAAACACCATATATTTT	CASSSLRDRGRLTGNTIYF	NA	TRBD1	TRBV11-2	TRBJ1-3
TGTGCCAGCTCACCATACGGACCTTATAGCAATCAGCCCCAGCATTTT	CASSPYGPYSNQPQHF	NA	NA	TRBV18	TRBJ1-5
TGTGCCAGCAGCGTAGTAGAAGGGGGCGCGAATTTCGGCGGGGAGCTGTTTTTT	CASSVVEGGANFGGELFF	NA	TRBD1	TRBV9	TRBJ2-2